The sequence of this T cell receptor beta chain was determined in a study of blood T cell repertoires in COVID-19. CDR3 length: 14 residues. Losses at the gene ends were 6 bases for V and 2 bases for J; bases not matched to a gene: 7. Using immunoSEQ multiplex PCR, the repertoire was profiled, and TCRdb retains in-frame clones only, with some absent. The table records some 220,000 clones, around 85% of them present only once. The clonotype comes from a woman in her 70s with COVID-19, enrolled during active disease. Input material: peripheral blood. The chain is built from TRBV23-1 and TRBJ2-7; 7 bases line up with TRBD1. TRBV23-1 is filed as an ORF, its function uncertain. The CDR3 sequence is CASRRGQATYEQYF. For the CDR3, the DNA is TGCGCCAGCAGGCGAGGACAGGCAACCTACGAGCAGTACTTC.